This TCR beta chain was found in a study of T cells in Graves' hyperthyroidism and ophthalmopathy. Amplification of TCR beta CDR3 regions was performed using RNA transcripts as template. The TCR CDR3 was amplified in a first-round RT-PCR using the HTBI primer set. From the multiplex PCR reads, TCRdb called clonotypes with MiXCR, one entry per CDR3 protein. The sample has 480,000 or so distinct CDR3 sequences, about 45% seen once. Study-wide points: In the blood, most expanded thyroid clonotypes above 0.001 appeared as well.

In this sample, this clonotype turned up many times. The antigen is unknown. With 3 bases removed from V and 4 bases from J, the gap between germline ends came to 10 bases. The CDR3 has 14 amino acids. The germline CDR1 and CDR2 sequences are SGHVS and FQNEAQ. The chain recombines TRBV7-8 with TRBJ1-5, with D perhaps matching TRBD1 (5 bases). The source is an adult woman with Graves' disease, either hyperthyroidism or ophthalmopathy (not recorded which). The specimen sequenced was peripheral blood or thyroid tissue (not recorded which). The CDR3 is CASSFGARNQPQHF. In nucleotides, the CDR3 is TGTGCCAGCAGCTTTGGGGCTAGGAATCAGCCCCAGCATTTT.